A single sample gave rise to the 9 T cell receptor beta chains below, sequenced in a study of blood T cells in healthy people across ages. The second PCR ran about 6 to 12 cycles with a sample-barcoded 5' primer and J-beta primers. TCRdb re-called the 5' RACE reads through MiXCR, storing one row per CDR3 protein. Of about 670,000 distinct CDR3 sequences in the sample, around 52% are singletons; the top ten hold roughly 13%. Sequencing was performed on blood. These receptors all stem from a woman over 75 in good health.

V is TRBV29-1 and J is TRBJ2-3, with D perhaps matching TRBD1 (7 bases). The CDR3 is 15 amino acids. V lost 6 bases, J lost 3 bases, and 19 bases lay in between. Germline V gene data show CDR1 as SQVTM and CDR2 as ANQGSEA. In DNA form, the CDR3 reads TGCAGCGTCCCGCCGGAGGGGGCAGGGACAGATACGCAGTATTTT. Its translation is CSVPPEGAGTDTQYF.

The CDR3 nucleotides read TGCGCCAGCAGCCAAGGTCCATACCCACAGGTGCAGGGGGCTAAATCCTACAATGAGCAGTTCTTC. This translates into CASSQGPYPQVQGAKSYNEQFF. The rearrangement uses TRBV4-1 and TRBJ2-1, with 8 bases fitting TRBD1. Germline CDR1 MGHRA, CDR2 YSYEKL. CDR3 length: 22 residues. The V and J ends lost 1 base and 1 base, in that order; junction bases with no gene match: 21.

In its sample, this clonotype was seen many times. The rearrangement uses TRBV2 and TRBJ1-6; weak D call: TRBD1 (5 bases). The germline CDR1 and CDR2 sequences are SNHLY and FYNNEI. The germline V and J ends were trimmed by 9 bases and 7 bases, with 13 bases remaining between them. The CDR3 covers 13 residues. The CDR3 nucleotides read TGTGCCAGTAAGACAGAAGAGAATTCACCCCTCCACTTT. Its protein is CASKTEENSPLHF.

The chain carries TRBV7-9 and TRBJ2-1; D is uncertain. From germline, CDR1 is SEHNR and CDR2 FQNEAQ (reference sequence). Trimming took off 1 base at V and 5 bases at J, with 12 bases between the two ends. The CDR3 consists of 15 residues. The CDR3 DNA reads as TGTGCCAGCAGCTTAGGGTCAGCCTACAACAATGAGCAGTTCTTC. Its protein product is CASSLGSAYNNEQFF.

This clonotype showed up just a few times. This chain connects TRBV2 to TRBJ1-1; D uncertain. The ends were cut back, 7 bases at V and 0 bases at J, with 12 bases in the middle. Germline V CDR1 and CDR2: SNHLY, FYNNEI. This CDR3 spans 14 amino acids. CDR3 loop: CASMESLMNTEAFF. CDR3 in DNA: TGTGCCAGCATGGAATCGTTAATGAACACTGAAGCTTTCTTT.

The rearrangement uses TRBV6-5 and TRBJ2-1; TRBD1 agrees at 9 bases. After removal of 7 bases from V and 7 bases from J, the junction contained 5 bases not matched to a gene. The germline gives CDR1 MNHEY, CDR2 SVGAGI. The CDR3 loop spans 13 amino acids. The DNA of the CDR3 is TGTGCCAGCATAGGGACAGGGCCAAATGAGCAGTTCTTC. Its translation is CASIGTGPNEQFF.

The genes are TRBV27 and TRBJ2-1; D uncertain. Germline-derived CDR1 and CDR2 are MNHEY and SMNVEV (reference sequence). The CDR3 runs 12 residues. The V and J ends lost 3 bases and 7 bases respectively, with 7 bases between them. DNA for the CDR3: TGTGCCAGCAGTTTTTTCGGAAATGAGCAGTTCTTC. Translated, it gives CASSFFGNEQFF.

V gene TRBV3-1 combines with J gene TRBJ2-4; maybe TRBD2 (7 bases). The assigned J gene may be wrong: the sequence end matches TRBJ2-7 better. The germline V gene encodes CDR1 LGHDT and CDR2 YNNKEL (reference sequence). This CDR3 is built from 14 residues. Here the CDR3 DNA reads TGTGCCAGCAGCCAACCGGGGGGCCGTTCCGAGCAGTACTTC. This sequence encodes CASSQPGGRSEQYF.

The rearrangement links TRBV25-1 to TRBJ1-2; perhaps TRBD1 as D (5 bases). Per the germline V gene, CDR1 is MGHDK and CDR2 is SYGVNS. Trimming pared 6 bases from V and 6 bases from J, leaving 20 bases between. This CDR3 is 15 amino acids long. The CDR3 reads CASSPLRWGGHGYTF. CDR3 DNA: TGTGCCAGCAGCCCCCTCAGGTGGGGGGGTCATGGCTACACCTTC.